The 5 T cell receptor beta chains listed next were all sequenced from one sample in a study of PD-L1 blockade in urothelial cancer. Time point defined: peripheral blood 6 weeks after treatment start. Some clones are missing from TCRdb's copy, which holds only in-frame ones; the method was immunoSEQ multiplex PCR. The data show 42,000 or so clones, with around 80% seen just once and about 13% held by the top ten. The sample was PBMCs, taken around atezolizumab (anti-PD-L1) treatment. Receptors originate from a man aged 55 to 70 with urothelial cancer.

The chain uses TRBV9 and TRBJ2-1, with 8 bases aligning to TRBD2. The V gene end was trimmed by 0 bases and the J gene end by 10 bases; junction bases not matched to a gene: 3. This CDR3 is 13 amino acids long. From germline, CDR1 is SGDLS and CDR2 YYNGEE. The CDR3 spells CASSVAGGNEQFF. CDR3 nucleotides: TGTGCCAGCAGCGTAGCGGGGGGGAACGAGCAGTTCTTC.

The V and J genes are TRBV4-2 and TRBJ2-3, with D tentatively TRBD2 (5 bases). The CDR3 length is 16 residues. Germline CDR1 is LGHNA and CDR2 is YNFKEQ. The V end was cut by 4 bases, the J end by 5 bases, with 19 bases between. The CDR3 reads CASSLSSTGKKDTQYF. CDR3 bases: TGTGCCAGCAGCCTCTCAAGTACGGGGAAAAAAGATACGCAGTATTTT.

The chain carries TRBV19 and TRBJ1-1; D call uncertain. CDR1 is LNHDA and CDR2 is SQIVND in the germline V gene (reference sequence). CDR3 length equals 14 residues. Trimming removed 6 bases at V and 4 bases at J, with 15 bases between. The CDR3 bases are TGTGCCAGTAGCCACGGAGTCCCTGGCACTGAAGCTTTCTTT. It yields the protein CASSHGVPGTEAFF.

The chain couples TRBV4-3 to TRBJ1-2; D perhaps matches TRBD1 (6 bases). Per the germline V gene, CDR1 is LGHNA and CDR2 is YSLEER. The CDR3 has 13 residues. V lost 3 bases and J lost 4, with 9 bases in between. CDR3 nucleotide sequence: TGCGCCAGCAGCCACAGGGGCTCCTATGGCTACACCTTC. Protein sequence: CASSHRGSYGYTF.

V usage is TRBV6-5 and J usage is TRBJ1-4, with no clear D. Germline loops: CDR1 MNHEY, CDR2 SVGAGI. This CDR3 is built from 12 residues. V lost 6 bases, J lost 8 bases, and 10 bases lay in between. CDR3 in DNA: TGTGCCAGCAGATCCGTTACAGAAAAACTGTTTTTT. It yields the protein CASRSVTEKLFF.